This section outlines one T cell receptor (beta chain) sequence together with its context. Antigen specificity is unknown. This specimen comes from a study of cytomegalovirus exposure and HLA in healthy donors. About the research overall: A later analysis reported the same platform for the approximately 110 validation repertoires and the roughly 650 first-cohort repertoires. Overall study results and limits: In vitro testing confirmed a few CMV-associated chains as specific for CMV antigens. Investigators reported 150 to 200 TCR beta chains as tied to cytomegalovirus.

CDR1 is MDHEN, CDR2 SYDVKM, per germline. Between the trimmed V and J ends, which lost 1 base and 2 bases, there was a span of 12 bases. CDR3 length: 16 amino acids. The data were produced by immunoSEQ multiplex PCR, yet TCRdb's version contains in-frame clones alone and is incomplete. Of about 49,000 clones in the sample, almost 95% are singletons; the top ten hold roughly 1.4%. The receptor was isolated from a young man in good health and CMV-seronegative. V and J are TRBV28 and TRBJ1-5; TRBD1 might be the D (5 bases). The sequencing input was PBMCs. The CDR3 DNA is TGTGCCAGCAGTTTATATTTTGGGGGGGGCAATCAGCCCCAGCATTTT. This sequence encodes CASSLYFGGGNQPQHF.